The clone carrying this T cell receptor (beta chain) has a handful of counts. Its antigen is still unknown. Clones were read by immunoSEQ multiplex PCR, and TCRdb kept only the in-frame ones, dropping some. Altogether around 150,000 clones are present, roughly 92% being singletons, with the ten largest covering about 0.3%. CDR3 length: 15 amino acids. Unmatched junction bases numbered 4, after V lost 2 bases and J lost 1 base. The germline CDR1 and CDR2 sequences are LNHDA and SQIVND (reference sequence). The data belong to a study of OX40 agonist ivuxolimab in advanced cancers. Looking at the study overall: People in dose escalation had one of these cancers: hepatocellular carcinoma, melanoma, renal cell or head and neck cancer. The study, taken as a whole, reports: The 0.1-3.0 mg/kg partial responders had among the lowest clonal expansion. With doses of 0.1 to 3.0 mg/kg, CD4+ and CD8+ blood T cells had undergone clonal expansion by week 6. The average count of expanded clones was higher among CD8+ T cells than among CD4+.

This sample comprised CD4+ or CD8+ T cells sorted from blood, obtained in a trial of the OX40 agonist ivuxolimab. The receptor comes from an adult with an advanced solid tumor such as melanoma, head and neck, liver or kidney cancer. This chain links TRBV19 with TRBJ1-1; 7 bases agree with TRBD1. DNA of the CDR3: TGTGCCAGTAGTATAATCGGGACAGCGAACACTGAAGCTTTCTTT. It is translated as CASSIIGTANTEAFF.